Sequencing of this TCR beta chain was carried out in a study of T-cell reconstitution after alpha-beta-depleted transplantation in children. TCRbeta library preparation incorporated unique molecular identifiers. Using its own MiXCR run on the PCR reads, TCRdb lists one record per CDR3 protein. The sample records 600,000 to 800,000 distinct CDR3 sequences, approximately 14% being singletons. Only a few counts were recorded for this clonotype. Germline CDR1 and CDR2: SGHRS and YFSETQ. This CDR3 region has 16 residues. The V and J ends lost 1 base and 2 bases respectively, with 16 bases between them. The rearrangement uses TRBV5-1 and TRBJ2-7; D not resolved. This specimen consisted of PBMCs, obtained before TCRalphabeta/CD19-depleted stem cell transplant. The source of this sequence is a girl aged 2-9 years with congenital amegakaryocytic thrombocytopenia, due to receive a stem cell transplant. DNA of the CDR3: TGCGCCAGCAGCTTGTCTTCCGATAGGATAGCCTACGAGCAGTACTTC. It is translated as CASSLSSDRIAYEQYF.